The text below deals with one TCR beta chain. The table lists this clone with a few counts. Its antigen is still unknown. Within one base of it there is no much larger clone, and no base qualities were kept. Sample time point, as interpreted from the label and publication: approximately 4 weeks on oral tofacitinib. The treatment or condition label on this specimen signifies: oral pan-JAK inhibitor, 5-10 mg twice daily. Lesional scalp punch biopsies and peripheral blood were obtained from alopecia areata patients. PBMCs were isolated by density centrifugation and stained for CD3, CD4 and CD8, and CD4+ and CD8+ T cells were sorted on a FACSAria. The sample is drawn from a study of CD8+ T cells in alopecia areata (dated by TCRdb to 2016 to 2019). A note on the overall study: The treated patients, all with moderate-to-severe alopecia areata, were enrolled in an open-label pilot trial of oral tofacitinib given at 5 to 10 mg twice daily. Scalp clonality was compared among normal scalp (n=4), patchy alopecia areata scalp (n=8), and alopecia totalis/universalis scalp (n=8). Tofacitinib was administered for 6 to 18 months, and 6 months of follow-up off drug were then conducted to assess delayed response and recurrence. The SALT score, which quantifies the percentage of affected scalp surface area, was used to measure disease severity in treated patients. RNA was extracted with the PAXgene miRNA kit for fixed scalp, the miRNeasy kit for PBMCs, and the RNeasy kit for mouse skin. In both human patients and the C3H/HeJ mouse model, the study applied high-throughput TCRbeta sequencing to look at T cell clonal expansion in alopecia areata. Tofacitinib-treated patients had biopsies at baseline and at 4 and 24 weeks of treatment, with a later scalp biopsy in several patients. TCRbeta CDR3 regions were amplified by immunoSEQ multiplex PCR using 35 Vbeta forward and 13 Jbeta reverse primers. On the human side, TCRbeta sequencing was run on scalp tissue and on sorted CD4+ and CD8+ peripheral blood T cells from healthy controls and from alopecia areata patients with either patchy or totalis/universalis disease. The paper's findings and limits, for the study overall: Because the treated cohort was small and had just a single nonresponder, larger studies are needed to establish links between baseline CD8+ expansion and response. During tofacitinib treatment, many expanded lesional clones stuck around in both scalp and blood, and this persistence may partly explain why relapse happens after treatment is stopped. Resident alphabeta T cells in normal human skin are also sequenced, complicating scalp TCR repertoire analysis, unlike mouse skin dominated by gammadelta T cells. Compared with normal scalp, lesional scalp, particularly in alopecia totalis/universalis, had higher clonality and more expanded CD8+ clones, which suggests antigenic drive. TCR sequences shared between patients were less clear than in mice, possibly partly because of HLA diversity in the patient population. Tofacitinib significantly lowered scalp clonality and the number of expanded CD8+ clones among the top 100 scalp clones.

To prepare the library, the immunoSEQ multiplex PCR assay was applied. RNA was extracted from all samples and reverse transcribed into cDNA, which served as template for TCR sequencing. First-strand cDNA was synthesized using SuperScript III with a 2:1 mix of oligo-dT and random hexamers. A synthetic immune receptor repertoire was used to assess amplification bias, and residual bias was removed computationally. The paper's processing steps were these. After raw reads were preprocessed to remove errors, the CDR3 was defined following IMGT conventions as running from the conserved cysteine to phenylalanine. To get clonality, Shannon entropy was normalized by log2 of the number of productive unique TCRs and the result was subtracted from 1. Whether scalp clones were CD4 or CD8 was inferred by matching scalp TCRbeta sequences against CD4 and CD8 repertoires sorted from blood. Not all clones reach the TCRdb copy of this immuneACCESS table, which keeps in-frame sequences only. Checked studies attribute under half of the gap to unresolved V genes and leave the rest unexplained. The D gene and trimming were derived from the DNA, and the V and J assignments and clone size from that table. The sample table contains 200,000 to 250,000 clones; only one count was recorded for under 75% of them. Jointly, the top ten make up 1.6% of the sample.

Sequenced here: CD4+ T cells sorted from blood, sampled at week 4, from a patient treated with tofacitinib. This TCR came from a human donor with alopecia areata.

The CDR3 region reads CSVTIGQMNTEAFF. In nucleotide form, the sequence is TGCAGCGTTACAATTGGACAGATGAACACTGAAGCTTTCTTT. Rearrangement joined TRBV29-1 to TRBJ1-1; perhaps TRBD1 is the D gene, with 6 bases matching. According to the germline V gene, CDR1 reads SQVTM and CDR2 reads ANQGSEA. The CDR3 runs 14 amino acids, cysteine and phenylalanine included. Only CDR3 DNA is held: 42 bases, read in frame from base 1. The junction carries 13 bases between V and J, which are trimmed by 5 bases and 0 bases respectively. Reference TRBV29-1 and TRBJ1-1 genes cover what lies past the CDR3, so the full variable domain is SAVISQKPSRDICQRGTSLTIQCQVDSQVTMMFWYRQQPGQSLTLIATANQGSEATYESGFVIDKFPISRPNLTFSTLTVSNMSPEDSSIYLCSVTIGQMNTEAFFGQGTRLTVV.